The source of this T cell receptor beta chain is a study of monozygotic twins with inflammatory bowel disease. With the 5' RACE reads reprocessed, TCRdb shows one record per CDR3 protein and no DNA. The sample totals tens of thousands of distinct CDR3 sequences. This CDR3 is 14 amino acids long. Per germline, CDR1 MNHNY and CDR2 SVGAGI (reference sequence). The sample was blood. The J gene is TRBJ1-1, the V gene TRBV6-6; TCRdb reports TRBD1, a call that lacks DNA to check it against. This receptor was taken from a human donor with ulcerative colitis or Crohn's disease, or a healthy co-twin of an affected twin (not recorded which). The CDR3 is CASSQMDSYTEAFF.